This T cell receptor beta chain came from a study of T cell responses to AZD1222 COVID-19 vaccine. Study results and caveats: Unmutated variant regions are reportedly the target of nearly half of TCRs that are spike-specific. Spike-specific TCR breadth and depth grew following two AZD1222 doses. Spike was spanned by vaccine-associated CD4 TCRs, which were dominant at 160-218 and 743-854. Donors were largely white British and mainly female; clonal diversity was possibly underestimated.

Sequenced by immunoSEQ multiplex PCR; TCRdb stores in-frame clones only, minus some. The sample holds around 120,000 clones; 75% to 90% are singletons and the top ten take approximately 1.6%. Points on this clone: The antigen remains unidentified.

This receptor was obtained from an adult in good health. This material consisted of peripheral blood, taken on day 0 of AZD1222 vaccination.

The CDR3: CASSLIRNYGYTF. The CDR3 DNA reads TGTGCCAGCAGCTTAATCCGGAACTATGGCTACACCTTC. The rearrangement joins TRBV11-3 to TRBJ1-2; D gene ambiguous. This CDR3 contains 13 residues. Germline V gene data show CDR1 as SGHNT and CDR2 as YENEEA. V was cut by 2 bases and J by 2 bases, with 6 bases left in between.